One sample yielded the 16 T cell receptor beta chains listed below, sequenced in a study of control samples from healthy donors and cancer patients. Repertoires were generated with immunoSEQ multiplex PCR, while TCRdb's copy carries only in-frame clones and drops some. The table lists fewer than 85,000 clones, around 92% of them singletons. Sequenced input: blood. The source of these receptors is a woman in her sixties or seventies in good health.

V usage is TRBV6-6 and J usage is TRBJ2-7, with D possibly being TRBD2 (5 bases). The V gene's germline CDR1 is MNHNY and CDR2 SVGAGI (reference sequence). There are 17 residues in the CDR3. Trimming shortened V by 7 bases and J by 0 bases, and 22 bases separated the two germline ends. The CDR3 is CASTRDLGRSFSYEQYF. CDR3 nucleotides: TGTGCCAGCACTCGGGATCTAGGGCGCTCTTTCTCCTACGAGCAGTACTTC.

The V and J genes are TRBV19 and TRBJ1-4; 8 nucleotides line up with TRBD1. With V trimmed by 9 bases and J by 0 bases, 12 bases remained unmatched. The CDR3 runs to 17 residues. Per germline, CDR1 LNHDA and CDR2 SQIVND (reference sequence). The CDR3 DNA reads TGTGCCAGCCGGGCAGGACAGGGTGCGGCAACTAATGAAAAACTGTTTTTT. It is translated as CASRAGQGAATNEKLFF.

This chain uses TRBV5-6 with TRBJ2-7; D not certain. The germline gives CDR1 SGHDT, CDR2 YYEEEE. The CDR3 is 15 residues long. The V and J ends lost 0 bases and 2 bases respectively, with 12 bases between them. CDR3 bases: TGTGCCAGCAGCTTGGTATCGCTGAATCCCTACGAGCAGTACTTC. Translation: CASSLVSLNPYEQYF.

This CDR3 is CASSDSTGAYEQYF. The DNA for the CDR3 is TGTGCCAGCAGCGACTCGACAGGGGCCTACGAGCAGTACTTC. This chain joins TRBV6-2 or TRBV6-3 and TRBJ2-7; the match to TRBD1 covers 8 bases. CDR3 length: 14 residues. Germline V gives CDR1 MNHEY, CDR2 SVGEGT. The V gene end was trimmed by 6 bases and the J gene end by 2 bases; junction bases not matched to a gene: 6.

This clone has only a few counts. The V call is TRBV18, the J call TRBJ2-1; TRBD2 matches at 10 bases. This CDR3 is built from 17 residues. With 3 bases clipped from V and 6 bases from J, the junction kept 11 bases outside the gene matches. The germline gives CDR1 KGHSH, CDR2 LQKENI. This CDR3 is CASSPITSGIIGNEQFF. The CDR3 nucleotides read TGTGCCAGCTCACCTATTACTAGCGGGATTATAGGCAATGAGCAGTTCTTC.

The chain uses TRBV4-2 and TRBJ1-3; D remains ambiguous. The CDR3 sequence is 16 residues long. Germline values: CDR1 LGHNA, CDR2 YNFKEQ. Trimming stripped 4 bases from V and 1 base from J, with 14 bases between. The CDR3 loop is CASSPRHDSSGNTIYF. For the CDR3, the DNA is TGTGCCAGCAGCCCCCGACATGATTCTTCTGGAAACACCATATATTTT.

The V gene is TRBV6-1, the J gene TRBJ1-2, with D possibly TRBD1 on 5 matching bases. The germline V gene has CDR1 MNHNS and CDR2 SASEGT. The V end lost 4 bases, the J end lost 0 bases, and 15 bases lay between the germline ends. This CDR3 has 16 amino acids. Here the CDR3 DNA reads TGTGCCAGCAGTGCCTCCGGGACCGCGACTAACTATGGCTACACCTTC. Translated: CASSASGTATNYGYTF.

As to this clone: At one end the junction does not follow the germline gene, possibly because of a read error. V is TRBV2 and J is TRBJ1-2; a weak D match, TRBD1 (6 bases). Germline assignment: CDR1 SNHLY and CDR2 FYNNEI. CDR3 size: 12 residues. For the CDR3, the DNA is TGTGCCAGCAGTGAAGCTGGGAGGGGGTGCGACTTC. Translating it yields CASSEAGRGCDF. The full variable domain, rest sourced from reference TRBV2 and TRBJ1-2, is EPEVTQTPSHQVTQMGQEVILRCVPISNHLYFYWYRQILGQKVEFLVSFYNNEISEKSEIFDDQFSVERPDGSNFTLKIRSTKLEDSAMYFCASSEAGRGCDFGSGTRLTVV.

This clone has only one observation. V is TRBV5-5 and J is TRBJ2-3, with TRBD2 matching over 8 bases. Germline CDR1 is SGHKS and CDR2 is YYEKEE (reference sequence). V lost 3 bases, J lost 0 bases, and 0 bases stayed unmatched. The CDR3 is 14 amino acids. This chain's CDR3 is CASSWTSSTDTQYF. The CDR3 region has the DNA TGTGCCAGCAGCTGGACTAGCAGCACAGATACGCAGTATTTT. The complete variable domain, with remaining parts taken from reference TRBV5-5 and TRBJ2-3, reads DAGVTQSPTHLIKTRGQQVTLRCSPISGHKSVSWYQQVLGQGPQFIFQYYEKEERGRGNFPDRFSARQFPNYSSELNVNALLLGDSALYLCASSWTSSTDTQYFGPGTRLTVL.

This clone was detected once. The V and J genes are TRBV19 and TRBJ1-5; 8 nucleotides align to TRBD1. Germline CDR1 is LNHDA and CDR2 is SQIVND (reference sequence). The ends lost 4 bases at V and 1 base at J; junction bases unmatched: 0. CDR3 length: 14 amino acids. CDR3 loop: CASSRTGSNQPQHF. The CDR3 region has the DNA TGTGCCAGTAGTAGGACAGGGAGCAATCAGCCCCAGCATTTT.

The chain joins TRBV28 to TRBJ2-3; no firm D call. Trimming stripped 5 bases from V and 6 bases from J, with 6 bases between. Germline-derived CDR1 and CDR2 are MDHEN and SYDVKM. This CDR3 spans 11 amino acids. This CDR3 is CASSQLDTQYF. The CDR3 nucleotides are TGTGCCAGCAGTCAACTTGATACGCAGTATTTT.

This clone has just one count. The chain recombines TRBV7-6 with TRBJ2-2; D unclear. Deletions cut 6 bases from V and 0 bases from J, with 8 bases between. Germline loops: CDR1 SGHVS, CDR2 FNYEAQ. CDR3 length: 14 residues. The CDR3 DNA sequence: TGTGCCAGCAGTCGGTCAGCGAACACCGGGGAGCTGTTTTTT. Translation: CASSRSANTGELFF.

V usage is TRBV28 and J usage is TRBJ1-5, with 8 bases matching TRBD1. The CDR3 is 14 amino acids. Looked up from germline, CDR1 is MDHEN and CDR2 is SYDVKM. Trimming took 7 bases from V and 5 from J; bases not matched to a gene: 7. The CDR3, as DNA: TGTGCCAGCATCCGGACAGGGTCGTATCAGCCCCAGCATTTT. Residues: CASIRTGSYQPQHF.

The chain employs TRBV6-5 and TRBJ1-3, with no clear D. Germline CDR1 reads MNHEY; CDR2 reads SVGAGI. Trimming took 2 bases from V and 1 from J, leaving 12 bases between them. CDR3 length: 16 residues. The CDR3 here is CASSYAIRDSGNTIYF. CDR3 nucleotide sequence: TGTGCCAGCAGTTACGCCATACGGGATTCTGGAAACACCATATATTTT.

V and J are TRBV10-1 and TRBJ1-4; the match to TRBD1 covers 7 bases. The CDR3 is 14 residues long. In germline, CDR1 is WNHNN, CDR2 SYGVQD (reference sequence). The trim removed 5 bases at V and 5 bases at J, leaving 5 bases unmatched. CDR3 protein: CASSPGQLNEKLFF. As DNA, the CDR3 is TGCGCCAGCAGTCCGGGACAGCTAAATGAAAAACTGTTTTTT.

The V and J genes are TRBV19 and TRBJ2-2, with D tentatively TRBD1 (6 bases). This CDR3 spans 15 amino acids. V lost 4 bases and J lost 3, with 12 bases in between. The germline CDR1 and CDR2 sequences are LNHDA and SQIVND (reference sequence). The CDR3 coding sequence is TGTGCCAGTAGTAGAGGGGACATTTACACCGGGGAGCTGTTTTTT. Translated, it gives CASSRGDIYTGELFF.